This entry lists 15 T cell receptor beta chains sequenced from one sample in a study of T cell repertoires in ileal Crohn's disease. Time point: inflamed ileum from the surgical specimen. Sequencing was performed with immunoSEQ multiplex PCR; in TCRdb, only in-frame clones are kept and a portion is missing. The repertoire includes some 5,100 clones, roughly three quarters of them detected once, and approximately 38% sits in the top ten. The specimen was ileal tissue. Source of these receptors: an adult with Crohn's disease.

The chain employs TRBV4-3 and TRBJ2-2; 9 nucleotides align to TRBD2. The CDR3 runs to 15 residues. V was clipped by 0 bases and J by 11 bases; unmatched bases: 7. CDR1 is LGHNA, CDR2 YSLEER, per germline. Here the CDR3 DNA reads TGCGCCAGCAGCCAAGAGCTTAGCGGGGGTGGAGAGCTGTTTTTT. Translation gives CASSQELSGGGELFF.

The rearrangement joins TRBV19 to TRBJ2-7; 12 nucleotides agree with TRBD1. Germline CDR1 LNHDA, CDR2 SQIVND (reference sequence). Germline trimming cut 5 bases from V and 7 bases from J; bases unmatched to any gene: 9. The CDR3 has 15 amino acids. The CDR3 sequence is CASSRPGQGAREQYF. The CDR3 DNA reads as TGTGCCAGTAGTCGTCCGGGACAGGGGGCTCGGGAGCAGTACTTC.

The chain combines TRBV2 with TRBJ1-6; 9 bases are a match to TRBD1. The CDR3 totals 15 residues. Per germline, CDR1 SNHLY and CDR2 FYNNEI. J gave up 9 bases and V 4 bases, and 7 bases lay outside the gene matches. The CDR3 DNA sequence: TGTGCCAGCAGTGGCTACAGGGGGCGGGTTTCACCCCTCCACTTT. Residues: CASSGYRGRVSPLHF.

The chain recombines TRBV19 with TRBJ2-7; D possibly corresponds to TRBD1 (5 bases). Germline CDR1 reads LNHDA; CDR2 reads SQIVND (reference sequence). V shed 3 bases and J shed 5 bases, with 20 bases lying between them. The CDR3 runs 16 residues. CDR3 coding DNA: TGTGCCAGTAGTATCGCGTTTGAGCAGGGTGGGAACGAGCAGTACTTC. Translating gives CASSIAFEQGGNEQYF.

This chain links TRBV7-2 with TRBJ1-1, with D unclear. The germline CDR1 and CDR2 sequences are SGHTA and FQGNSA. V was trimmed by 5 bases and J by 3 bases, leaving 10 bases between them. This CDR3 comprises 13 residues. CDR3 bases: TGTGCCAGCAGCCACGGACGTCACACTGAAGCTTTCTTT. Its protein is CASSHGRHTEAFF.

The J gene is TRBJ1-1, the V gene TRBV6-6; maybe TRBD1 (6 bases). Per the germline V gene, CDR1 is MNHNY and CDR2 is SVGAGI (reference sequence). The CDR3 has 13 residues. With 7 bases removed from V and 2 bases from J, the gap between germline ends came to 11 bases. The CDR3 spells CASTEQGNTEAFF. The CDR3 coding sequence is TGTGCCAGCACTGAACAGGGTAACACTGAAGCTTTCTTT.

This chain uses TRBV19 with TRBJ1-5; no reliable D call. The CDR3 has 14 amino acids. Germline V CDR1 and CDR2: LNHDA, SQIVND (reference sequence). Trimming pared 0 bases from V and 7 bases from J, leaving 10 bases between. The CDR3: CASSIEGGRQPQHF. The DNA of the CDR3 is TGTGCCAGTAGTATAGAGGGCGGCAGACAGCCCCAGCATTTT.

This clone was seen once. The chain combines TRBV5-6 with TRBJ2-5; 8 bases map to TRBD2. The germline V gene has CDR1 SGHDT and CDR2 YYEEEE. The CDR3 consists of 15 residues. Trimming at V came to 0 bases and at J to 4 bases, leaving 5 bases not matched to a gene. CDR3 coding DNA: TGTGCCAGCAGCTTGGTTCTAGCGGGCGCAGAGACCCAGTACTTC. Translation gives CASSLVLAGAETQYF.

The chain links TRBV10-2 to TRBJ1-5; a weak D match, TRBD1 (5 bases). The CDR3 runs to 14 residues. Looked up from germline, CDR1 is WSHSY and CDR2 is SAAADI. V shed 7 bases and J shed 3 bases, with 13 bases lying between them. The CDR3 DNA sequence: TGCGCCAGCAACAGTCAGGGCCTCAATCAGCCCCAGCATTTT. Amino acids: CASNSQGLNQPQHF.

The chain links TRBV7-2 to TRBJ1-5, with a possible D match to TRBD1 (6 bases). CDR1 is SGHTA and CDR2 is FQGNSA in the germline V gene. This CDR3 is built from 15 residues. V lost 5 bases and J 3 bases, leaving 14 bases between the germline ends. The CDR3 here is CASSQGGGNNQPQHF. As DNA, the CDR3 is TGTGCCAGCAGCCAGGGCGGGGGCAACAATCAGCCCCAGCATTTT. Full variable domain (outside the CDR3, taken from reference TRBV7-2 and TRBJ1-5): GAGVSQSPSNKVTEKGKDVELRCDPISGHTALYWYRQSLGQGLEFLIYFQGNSAPDKSGLPSDRFSAERTGGSVSTLTIQRTQQEDSAVYLCASSQGGGNNQPQHFGDGTRLSIL.

The chain recombines TRBV10-2 with TRBJ1-5; no reliable D call. Germline V gene sequence: CDR1 WSHSY, CDR2 SAAADI. Trimming removed 0 bases at V and 0 bases at J, with 6 bases between. CDR3 length: 15 residues. The CDR3 is CASSESDRSNQPQHF. The CDR3 bases are TGCGCCAGCAGTGAGTCCGACCGTAGCAATCAGCCCCAGCATTTT.

This clone was detected a few times. The gene calls are TRBV5-1 and TRBJ2-7; possible D gene TRBD1, 5 bases. Between the trimmed V and J ends, which lost 5 bases and 5 bases, there was a span of 17 bases. This CDR3 has 14 amino acids. The germline CDR1 and CDR2 sequences are SGHRS and YFSETQ. CDR3 sequence: CASRRSRAHDEQYF. The CDR3 DNA follows: TGCGCCAGCAGGAGGTCCAGGGCCCATGACGAGCAGTACTTC. The complete variable domain, with remaining parts taken from reference TRBV5-1 and TRBJ2-7, reads KAGVTQTPRYLIKTRGQQVTLSCSPISGHRSVSWYQQTPGQGLQFLFEYFSETQRNKGNFPGRFSGRQFSNSRSEMNVSTLELGDSALYLCASRRSRAHDEQYFGPGTRLTVT.

V gene TRBV2 combines with J gene TRBJ2-2, with 16 bases lining up with TRBD2. CDR3 size: 18 residues. V lost 3 bases to trimming and J lost 4 bases; unmatched junction nucleotides: 5. The germline gives CDR1 SNHLY, CDR2 FYNNEI. The CDR3: CASSEGLAGGRGTGELFF. CDR3 in DNA: TGTGCCAGCAGTGAGGGACTAGCGGGGGGGCGAGGCACCGGGGAGCTGTTTTTT.

The chain recombines TRBV9 with TRBJ1-6, with 7 bases that match TRBD1. CDR1 is SGDLS, CDR2 YYNGEE, per germline. V shed 4 bases and J 7 bases; nucleotides not matched to a gene: 11. The CDR3 is 16 amino acids. CDR3 in amino acids: CASSPRQGTWNSPLHF. The DNA of the CDR3 is TGTGCCAGCAGCCCACGACAGGGAACATGGAATTCACCCCTCCACTTT.

The chain couples TRBV2 to TRBJ2-3; tentatively, D is TRBD1 (6 bases). V dropped 4 bases and J dropped 0 bases, with 8 bases sitting between them. This CDR3 has 14 residues. Germline V gene lookup returns CDR1 SNHLY and CDR2 FYNNEI. DNA for the CDR3: TGTGCCAGCAGTGTAGGGGGAAGCACAGATACGCAGTATTTT. This sequence encodes CASSVGGSTDTQYF.